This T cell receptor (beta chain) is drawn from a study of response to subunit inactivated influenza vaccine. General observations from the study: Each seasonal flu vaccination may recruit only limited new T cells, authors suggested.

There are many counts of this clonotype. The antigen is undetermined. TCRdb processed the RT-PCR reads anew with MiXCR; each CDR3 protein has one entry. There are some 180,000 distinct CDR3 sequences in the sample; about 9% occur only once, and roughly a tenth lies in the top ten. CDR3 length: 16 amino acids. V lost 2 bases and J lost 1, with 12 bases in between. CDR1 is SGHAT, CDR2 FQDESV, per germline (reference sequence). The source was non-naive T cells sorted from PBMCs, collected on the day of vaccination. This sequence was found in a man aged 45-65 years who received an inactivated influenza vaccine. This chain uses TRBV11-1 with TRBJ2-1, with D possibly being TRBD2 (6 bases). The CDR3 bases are TGTGCCAGCAGCTTAAGGCGGGGCGCGTCCTACAATGAGCAGTTCTTC. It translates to CASSLRRGASYNEQFF.